The rows below give T cell receptor beta chains drawn from one sample of a study of human T cells and chemical hapten exposure. TCRdb re-derived calls from the RACE reads in MiXCR, one entry per CDR3 protein. The sample holds about 380,000 distinct CDR3 sequences, around 6% seen once. Sequenced here: whole blood, sampled in connection with sensitization to the hapten diphenylcyclopropenone (DPC). These receptors all stem from a woman between 18 and 29 years old with alopecia areata. Some clones in this sample may be carry-over from other donors' samples. Each CDR3 is given with its conserved first and last residue. The order of the fields is clone size, D gene, J gene, V gene, CDR3 protein, CDR3 DNA. A D gene is named only where the DNA matches it firmly. Only part of the rows carry a size: once, few, many, or a class if the clone is expanded.

.,.,TRBJ1-2,TRBV7-2,CASSLSFDFGYTF,TGTGCCAGCAGCTTGTCGTTTGATTTCGGGTACACCTTC
few,TRBD2,TRBJ2-1,TRBV4-2,CASSQAQFGTSGGQFF,TGTGCCAGCAGCCAAGCTCAGTTCGGGACTAGCGGGGGGCAGTTCTTC
few,.,TRBJ1-1,TRBV29-1,CSVENRARTTEAFF,TGCAGCGTTGAAAACAGGGCCCGAACTACTGAAGCTTTCTTT
many,TRBD1,TRBJ1-4,TRBV6-6,CASSWFRGREEKLFF,TGTGCCAGCAGTTGGTTCAGGGGGCGGGAAGAAAAACTGTTTTTT
.,.,TRBJ1-4,TRBV20-1,CSARDPRQDEKLFF,TGCAGTGCTAGAGATCCCCGACAGGATGAAAAACTGTTTTTT
many,.,TRBJ1-1,TRBV5-1,CASSLDQNTEAFF,TGCGCCAGCAGCTTAGACCAGAACACTGAAGCTTTCTTT
few,.,TRBJ2-3,TRBV11-1,CASSGGSSSTDTQYF,TGTGCCAGCAGCGGGGGCAGCTCCAGCACAGATACGCAGTATTTT
.,.,TRBJ1-5,TRBV4-2,CASSQDAQGLNQPQHF,TGTGCCAGCAGCCAAGATGCACAGGGACTTAATCAGCCCCAGCATTTT
few,.,TRBJ2-3,TRBV7-9,CASSLRTRDTQYF,TGTGCCAGCAGCTTAAGGACAAGGGATACGCAGTATTTT
.,.,TRBJ2-2,TRBV10-3,CAISVSGGRTGELFF,TGTGCCATCAGTGTAAGTGGTGGCAGAACCGGGGAGCTGTTTTTT
.,TRBD2,TRBJ2-4,TRBV4-2,CASSQDPSGTKNIQYF,TGTGCCAGCAGCCAAGATCCTAGCGGGACCAAAAACATTCAGTACTTC
.,TRBD1,TRBJ1-5,TRBV5-6,CASSLMGQGNQPQHF,TGTGCCAGCAGCTTGATGGGACAGGGGAATCAGCCCCAGCATTTT
few,.,TRBJ1-6,TRBV4-2,CASSPSSGDIPLHF,TGTGCCAGCAGCCCCTCCTCCGGGGATATCCCCCTCCACTTT
few,.,TRBJ1-5,TRBV2,CALSREKNQPQHF,TGTGCCCTCTCAAGGGAGAAGAATCAGCCCCAGCATTTT
many,.,TRBJ1-1,TRBV3-1,CASSQVEPTEAFF,TGTGCCAGCAGCCAAGTGGAGCCTACTGAAGCTTTCTTT
.,.,TRBJ2-1,TRBV15,CASTARGRGINEQFF,TGTGCCAGTACAGCGCGGGGCCGGGGTATCAATGAGCAGTTCTTC
.,TRBD1,TRBJ2-7,TRBV29-1,CSVARTGGRNEQYF,TGCAGCGTAGCCCGGACAGGGGGCCGGAACGAGCAGTACTTC
.,.,TRBJ2-5,TRBV29-1,CSVYQETQYF,TGCAGCGTCTACCAAGAGACCCAGTACTTC
few,.,TRBJ2-4,TRBV5-1,CASSSGLAAQNIQYF,TGCGCCAGCAGCTCGGGTTTAGCGGCCCAAAACATTCAGTACTTC
few,.,TRBJ2-1,TRBV11-3,CASSFSRVYNEQFF,TGTGCCAGCAGCTTTTCCCGGGTATACAATGAGCAGTTCTTC
.,TRBD1,TRBJ1-6,TRBV6-6,CASSYGTGALAPHHF,TGTGCCAGCAGTTACGGGACAGGGGCCCTCGCACCCCACCACTTT
.,.,TRBJ2-3,TRBV5-4,CASSPEPTDTQYF,TGTGCCAGCAGCCCAGAACCCACAGATACGCAGTATTTT
few,TRBD1,TRBJ1-2,TRBV5-5,CASSGDRGLNYGYTF,TGTGCCAGCAGCGGGGACAGGGGTCTTAACTATGGCTACACCTTC
few,TRBD2,TRBJ2-7,TRBV9,CASSPRTSGGVEQYF,TGTGCCAGCAGCCCACGGACTAGCGGAGGCGTGGAGCAGTACTTC
few,TRBD1,TRBJ1-5,TRBV6-6,CASKGQGGNQPQHF,TGTGCCAGCAAGGGACAGGGAGGCAATCAGCCCCAGCATTTT
.,.,TRBJ2-3,TRBV5-1,CASSDTDTRYF,TGCGCCAGCAGCGACACAGATACGCGGTATTTT
few,TRBD2,TRBJ2-3,TRBV4-1,CASSQRGLAGVADTQYF,TGCGCCAGCAGCCAAAGGGGACTAGCGGGGGTGGCAGATACGCAGTATTTT
.,.,TRBJ2-2,TRBV6-5,CASSSSLRGFGELFF,TGTGCCAGCAGTTCCTCACTAAGGGGATTCGGGGAGCTGTTTTTT
few,TRBD1,TRBJ2-2,TRBV6-2/TRBV6-3,CASSNGQGAVTGELFF,TGTGCCAGCAGTAACGGACAGGGGGCCGTGACCGGGGAGCTGTTTTTT
once,TRBD2,TRBJ2-2,TRBV4-2,CASSPGTSGGTGTGELFF,TGTGCCAGCAGCCCCGGGACTAGCGGGGGGACTGGAACCGGGGAGCTGTTTTTT
many,.,TRBJ1-2,TRBV7-2,CASSFPGNPNYGYTF,TGTGCCAGCAGCTTCCCCGGAAATCCTAACTATGGCTACACCTTC
many,.,TRBJ1-6,TRBV4-3,CASSQDYFSYNSPLHF,TGCGCCAGCAGCCAAGATTACTTCTCCTATAATTCACCCCTCCACTTT
.,.,TRBJ1-6,TRBV15,CATSSRDSPLHF,TGTGCCACCAGCTCCCGTGACTCACCCCTCCACTTT
few,TRBD2,TRBJ2-3,TRBV2,CASSEERGERSTQYF,TGTGCCAGCAGTGAAGAGCGGGGGGAAAGATCTACGCAGTATTTT
few,.,TRBJ2-1,TRBV7-9,CASSLPRIGYNEQFF,TGTGCCAGCAGCTTACCTAGAATTGGTTACAATGAGCAGTTCTTC
many,.,TRBJ1-1,TRBV20-1,CSASWGSRYTEAFF,TGCAGTGCTAGCTGGGGGAGTAGGTACACTGAAGCTTTCTTT
few,TRBD2,TRBJ2-5,TRBV7-2,CASSLEPSGSLGGTQYF,TGTGCCAGCAGCTTAGAACCCAGCGGGAGTCTCGGAGGGACCCAGTACTTC
many,.,TRBJ1-2,TRBV28,CASSLISPDYGYTF,TGTGCCAGCAGTTTGATTTCCCCGGACTATGGCTACACCTTC
many,.,TRBJ1-5,TRBV20-1,CSALQGTNQPQHF,TGCAGTGCGTTACAGGGTACCAATCAGCCCCAGCATTTT
many,.,TRBJ2-3,TRBV20-1,CSARWDLSTDTQYF,TGCAGTGCTAGATGGGATTTGAGCACAGATACGCAGTATTTT
few,.,TRBJ2-2,TRBV10-2,CASSDIGLTGELFF,TGCGCCAGCAGTGACATTGGCCTCACCGGGGAGCTGTTTTTT
many,TRBD2,TRBJ2-3,TRBV20-1,CSALAGGVTDTQYF,TGCAGTGCTCTAGCGGGGGGTGTCACAGATACGCAGTATTTT
many,.,TRBJ2-7,TRBV28,CASIQTTSSYEQYF,TGTGCCAGCATCCAGACCACCTCCTCCTACGAGCAGTACTTC
few,.,TRBJ1-4,TRBV18,CASSPVAAGSLATNEKLFF,TGTGCCAGCTCACCCGTTGCAGCGGGCTCTCTTGCAACTAATGAAAAACTGTTTTTT
few,TRBD1,TRBJ1-5,TRBV12-3/TRBV12-4,CASSWGTVNQPQHF,TGTGCCAGCAGTTGGGGGACAGTCAATCAGCCCCAGCATTTT
.,.,TRBJ2-3,TRBV6-6,CASSYVGGIGASTDTQYF,TGTGCCAGCAGTTACGTGGGGGGAATTGGTGCTAGCACAGATACGCAGTATTTT
many,.,TRBJ2-7,TRBV4-1,CASSQDPTAYEQYF,TGCGCCAGCAGCCAAGATCCAACAGCCTACGAGCAGTACTTC
few,.,TRBJ1-2,TRBV24-1,CATSDSPSTSNYGYTF,TGTGCCACCAGTGATTCCCCAAGTACATCTAACTATGGCTACACCTTC
many,.,TRBJ1-1,TRBV20-1,CSARRRADMLEAFF,TGCAGTGCTAGACGTCGGGCGGACATGCTTGAAGCTTTCTTT
many,TRBD2,TRBJ2-3,TRBV3-1,CASTPTSEETTDTQYF,TGTGCCAGCACCCCGACTAGCGAGGAGACCACAGATACGCAGTATTTT
many,.,TRBJ2-3,TRBV5-1,CASSSPLSTDTQYF,TGCGCCAGCAGCTCCCCACTTAGCACAGATACGCAGTATTTT
many,.,TRBJ2-1,TRBV29-1,CSVDPYRGAGNEQFF,TGCAGCGTTGACCCTTACAGGGGCGCGGGGAATGAGCAGTTCTTC